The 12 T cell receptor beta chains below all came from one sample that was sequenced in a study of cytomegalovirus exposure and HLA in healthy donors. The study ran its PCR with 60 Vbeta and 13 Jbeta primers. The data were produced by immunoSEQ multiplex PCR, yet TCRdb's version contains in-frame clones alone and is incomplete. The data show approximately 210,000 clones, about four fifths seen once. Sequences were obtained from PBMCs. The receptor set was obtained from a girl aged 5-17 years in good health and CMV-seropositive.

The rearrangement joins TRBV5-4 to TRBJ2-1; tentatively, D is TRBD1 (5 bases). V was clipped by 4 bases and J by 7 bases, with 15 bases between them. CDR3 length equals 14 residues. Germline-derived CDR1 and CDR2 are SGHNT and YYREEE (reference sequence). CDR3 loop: CASSRGPAGNEQFF. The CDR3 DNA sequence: TGTGCCAGCAGCCGTGGTCCTGCAGGGAATGAGCAGTTCTTC. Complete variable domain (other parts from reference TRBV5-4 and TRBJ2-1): ETGVTQSPTHLIKTRGQQVTLRCSSQSGHNTVSWYQQALGQGPQFIFQYYREEENGRGNFPPRFSGLQFPNYSSELNVNALELDDSALYLCASSRGPAGNEQFFGPGTRLTVL.

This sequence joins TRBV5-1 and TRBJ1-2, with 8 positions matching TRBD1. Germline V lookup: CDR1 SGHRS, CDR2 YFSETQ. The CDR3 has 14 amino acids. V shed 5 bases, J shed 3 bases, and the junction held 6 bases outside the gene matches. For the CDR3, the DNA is TGCGCCAGCAGTTCCCAGGGGGCAGACTATGGCTACACCTTC. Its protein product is CASSSQGADYGYTF.

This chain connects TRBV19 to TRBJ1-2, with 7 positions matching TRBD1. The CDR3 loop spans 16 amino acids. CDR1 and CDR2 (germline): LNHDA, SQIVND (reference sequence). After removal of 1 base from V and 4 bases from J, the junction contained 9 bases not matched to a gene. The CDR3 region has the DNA TGTGCCAGTAGTATAGTCCCTGAGGGGACAGTCTATGGCTACACCTTC. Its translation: CASSIVPEGTVYGYTF.

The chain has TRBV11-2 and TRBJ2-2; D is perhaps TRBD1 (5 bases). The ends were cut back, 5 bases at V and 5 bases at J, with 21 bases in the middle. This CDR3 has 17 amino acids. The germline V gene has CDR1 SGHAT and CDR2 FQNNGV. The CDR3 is CASSKRTGQFGTGELFF. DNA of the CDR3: TGTGCCAGCAGCAAACGAACCGGACAATTCGGTACCGGGGAGCTGTTTTTT.

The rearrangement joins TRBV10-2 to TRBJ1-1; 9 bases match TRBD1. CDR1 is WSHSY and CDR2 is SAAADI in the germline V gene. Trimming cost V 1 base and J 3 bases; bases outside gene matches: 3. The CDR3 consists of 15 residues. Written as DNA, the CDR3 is TGCGCCAGCAGTGAGTGGACAGGGGTTGACACTGAAGCTTTCTTT. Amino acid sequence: CASSEWTGVDTEAFF.

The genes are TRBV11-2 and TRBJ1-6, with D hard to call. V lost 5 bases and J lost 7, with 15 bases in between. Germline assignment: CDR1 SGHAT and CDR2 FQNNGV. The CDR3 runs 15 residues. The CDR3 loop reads CASSQDSGGNSPLHF. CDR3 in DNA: TGTGCCAGCAGCCAGGATTCCGGTGGCAATTCACCCCTCCACTTT. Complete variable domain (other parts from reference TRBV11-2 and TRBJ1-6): EAGVAQSPRYKIIEKRQSVAFWCNPISGHATLYWYQQILGQGPKLLIQFQNNGVVDDSQLPKDRFSAERLKGVDSTLKIQPAKLEDSAVYLCASSQDSGGNSPLHFGNGTRLTVT.

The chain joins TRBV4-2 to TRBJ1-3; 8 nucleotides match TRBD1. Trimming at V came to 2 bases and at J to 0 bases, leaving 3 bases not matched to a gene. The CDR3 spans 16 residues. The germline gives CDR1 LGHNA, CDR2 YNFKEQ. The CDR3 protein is CASSQRTGISGNTIYF. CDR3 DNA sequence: TGTGCCAGCAGCCAACGGACAGGGATCTCTGGAAACACCATATATTTT.

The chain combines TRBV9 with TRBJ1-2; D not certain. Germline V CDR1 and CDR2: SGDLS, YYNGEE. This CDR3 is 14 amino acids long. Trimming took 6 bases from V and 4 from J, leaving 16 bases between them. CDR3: CASNQPRRGYGYTF. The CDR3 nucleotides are TGTGCCAGCAACCAACCACGGCGGGGCTATGGCTACACCTTC.

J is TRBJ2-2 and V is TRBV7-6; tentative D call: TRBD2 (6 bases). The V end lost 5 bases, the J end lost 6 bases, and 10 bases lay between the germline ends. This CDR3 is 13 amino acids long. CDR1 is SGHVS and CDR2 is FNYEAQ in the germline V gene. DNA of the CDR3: TGTGCCAGCAGCGTGGGGGGATCCGGGGAGCTGTTTTTT. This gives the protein CASSVGGSGELFF. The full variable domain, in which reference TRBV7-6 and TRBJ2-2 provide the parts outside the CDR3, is GAGVSQSPRYKVTKRGQDVALRCDPISGHVSLYWYRQALGQGPEFLTYFNYEAQQDKSGLPNDRFSAERPEGSISTLTIQRTEQRDSAMYRCASSVGGSGELFFGEGSRLTVL.

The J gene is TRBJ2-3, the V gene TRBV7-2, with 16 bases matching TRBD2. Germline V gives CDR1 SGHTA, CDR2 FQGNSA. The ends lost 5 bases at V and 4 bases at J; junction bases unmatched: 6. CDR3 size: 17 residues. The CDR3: CASSQGLAGGLSDTQYF. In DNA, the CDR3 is TGTGCCAGCAGCCAGGGACTAGCGGGGGGGCTTTCAGATACGCAGTATTTT.

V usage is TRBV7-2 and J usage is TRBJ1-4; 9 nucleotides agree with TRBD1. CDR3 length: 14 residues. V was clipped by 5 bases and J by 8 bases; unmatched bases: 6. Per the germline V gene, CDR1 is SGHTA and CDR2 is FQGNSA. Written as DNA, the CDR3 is TGTGCCAGCAGCCAACAGGGGGCACGGGAAAAACTGTTTTTT. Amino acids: CASSQQGAREKLFF.

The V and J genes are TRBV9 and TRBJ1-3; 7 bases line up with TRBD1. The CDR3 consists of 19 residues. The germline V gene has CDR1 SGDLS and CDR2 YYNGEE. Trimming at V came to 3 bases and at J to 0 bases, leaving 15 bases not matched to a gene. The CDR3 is CASSARDSTRRSSGNTIYF. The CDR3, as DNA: TGTGCCAGCAGCGCCCGGGACAGCACCCGCCGTAGCTCTGGAAACACCATATATTTT.